This passage covers 14 T cell receptor beta chains from one sample sequenced in a study of OX40 agonist ivuxolimab in advanced cancers. Sequenced by immunoSEQ multiplex PCR; TCRdb stores in-frame clones only, minus some. The sample holds about 80,000 clones, roughly 87% seen once. Material: CD4+ or CD8+ T cells sorted from blood, obtained in a trial of the OX40 agonist ivuxolimab. The receptors come from an adult with an advanced solid tumor such as melanoma, head and neck, liver or kidney cancer.

V usage is TRBV5-1 and J usage is TRBJ1-6; D is ambiguous. The CDR3 sequence is 15 residues long. Germline V gene lookup returns CDR1 SGHRS and CDR2 YFSETQ. Trimming took off 4 bases at V and 0 bases at J, with 8 bases between the two ends. Here the CDR3 DNA reads TGCGCCAGCAGCCGGGAGAGCTCCTATAATTCACCCCTCCACTTT. Its protein product is CASSRESSYNSPLHF. The whole variable domain, remainder taken from reference TRBV5-1 and TRBJ1-6, is KAGVTQTPRYLIKTRGQQVTLSCSPISGHRSVSWYQQTPGQGLQFLFEYFSETQRNKGNFPGRFSGRQFSNSRSEMNVSTLELGDSALYLCASSRESSYNSPLHFGNGTRLTVT.

This clone has only one observation. The rearrangement joins TRBV28 to TRBJ1-4; 7 bases align to TRBD1. Trimming at V came to 6 bases and at J to 0 bases, leaving 10 bases not matched to a gene. The CDR3 sequence is 17 residues long. CDR1 and CDR2 (germline): MDHEN, SYDVKM. The CDR3 region is CASSRQGLLATNEKLFF. The CDR3 DNA follows: TGTGCCAGCAGCCGACAGGGTTTACTTGCAACTAATGAAAAACTGTTTTTT.

This sequence joins TRBV19 and TRBJ2-1; D ambiguous. Trimming took 3 bases from V and 14 from J, leaving 11 bases between them. The length of the CDR3 is 11 residues. Germline V gives CDR1 LNHDA, CDR2 SQIVND (reference sequence). CDR3 DNA sequence: TGTGCCAGTAGTATTGGCCTTAACGAGTTCTTC. This encodes CASSIGLNEFF.

The chain has TRBV9 and TRBJ1-2; 12 nucleotides align to TRBD1. Germline CDR1 reads SGDLS; CDR2 reads YYNGEE. V shed 4 bases and J 2 bases; nucleotides not matched to a gene: 3. The CDR3 is made up of 15 amino acids. The DNA for the CDR3 is TGTGCCAGCAGCCCCGGGACAGGGGGCAACTATGGCTACACCTTC. Translation: CASSPGTGGNYGYTF.

The chain uses TRBV2 and TRBJ2-5, with D uncertain. CDR1 is SNHLY, CDR2 FYNNEI, per germline. This CDR3 spans 13 amino acids. The ends were cut back, 8 bases at V and 2 bases at J, with 12 bases in the middle. The CDR3 coding sequence is TGTGCCAGCTCAGTACGCAGGCAAGAGACCCAGTACTTC. It yields the protein CASSVRRQETQYF.

The DNA of the CDR3 is TGCGCCAGCACTCTGACCGCTTACGAGCAGTACGTC. It encodes CASTLTAYEQYV. The V and J genes are TRBV10-1 and TRBJ2-7; D not resolved. The germline CDR1 and CDR2 sequences are WNHNN and SYGVQD (reference sequence). Between the trimmed V and J ends, which lost 7 bases and 4 bases, there was a span of 11 bases. The length of the CDR3 is 12 residues.

DNA for the CDR3: TGTGCCAGCAGCCCTCGAGTCCGACAGAGCGAAGGGTATGGCTACACCTTC. It encodes CASSPRVRQSEGYGYTF. V is TRBV9 and J is TRBJ1-2, with D possibly TRBD1 on 5 matching bases. In germline, CDR1 is SGDLS, CDR2 YYNGEE. There are 17 residues in the CDR3. Trimming left V 4 bases short and J 5 bases short, with 24 bases between. The complete variable domain, with remaining parts taken from reference TRBV9 and TRBJ1-2, reads DSGVTQTPKHLITATGQRVTLRCSPRSGDLSVYWYQQSLDQGLQFLIQYYNGEERAKGNILERFSAQQFPDLHSELNLSSLELGDSALYFCASSPRVRQSEGYGYTFGSGTRLTVV.

This clone has just one count. V and J are TRBV6-1 and TRBJ2-7; 8 bases fit TRBD1. This CDR3 region has 14 residues. Per germline, CDR1 MNHNS and CDR2 SASEGT. V shed 7 bases, J shed 3 bases, and the junction held 8 bases outside the gene matches. DNA of the CDR3: TGTGCCAGCACCCAGGGACAGGCGATCTACGAGCAGTACGTC. It specifies CASTQGQAIYEQYV.

The chain links TRBV6-6 to TRBJ2-6, with TRBD1 as a possible D gene (6 bases). The CDR3 sequence is 15 residues long. The ends were cut back, 6 bases at V and 2 bases at J, with 11 bases in the middle. Germline V CDR1 and CDR2: MNHNY, SVGAGI (reference sequence). The CDR3 is CASREGGTGANVLTF. The CDR3 DNA reads TGTGCCAGCAGGGAAGGGGGAACTGGGGCCAACGTCCTGACTTTC.

The rearrangement links TRBV13 to TRBJ1-5, with no clear D. This CDR3 comprises 15 residues. With 2 bases removed from V and 7 bases from J, the gap between germline ends came to 15 bases. From germline, CDR1 is PRHDT and CDR2 FYEKMQ (reference sequence). The CDR3 reads CASSLRRGSKQPQHF. In DNA form, the CDR3 reads TGTGCCAGCAGCTTACGGCGGGGATCTAAACAGCCCCAGCATTTT. The full variable domain, with the rest looked up from reference TRBV13 and TRBJ1-5, is AAGVIQSPRHLIKEKRETATLKCYPIPRHDTVYWYQQGPGQDPQFLISFYEKMQSDKGSIPDRFSAQQFSDYHSELNMSSLELGDSALYFCASSLRRGSKQPQHFGDGTRLSIL.

The V and J genes are TRBV4-1 and TRBJ1-4; 7 bases are shared with TRBD1. V trimming: 6 bases; J trimming: 2 bases; junction bases outside the gene matches: 3. The CDR3 is 14 amino acids. Germline V lookup: CDR1 MGHRA, CDR2 YSYEKL. The CDR3 here is CASRTGQTNEKLFF. CDR3 DNA: TGCGCCAGCAGAACGGGACAGACTAATGAAAAACTGTTTTTT.

This clone occurred once. This chain joins TRBV18 and TRBJ1-2; D unclear. The CDR3 consists of 15 residues. With 2 bases removed from V and 4 bases from J, the gap between germline ends came to 14 bases. Looked up from germline, CDR1 is KGHSH and CDR2 is LQKENI. The CDR3 DNA reads TGTGCCAGCTCACCAGCTGTGGTACGGGGCTATGGCTACACCTTC. It yields the protein CASSPAVVRGYGYTF.

The V gene is TRBV6-6, the J gene TRBJ1-2; 10 bases align to TRBD1. The junction had 8 bases not matched to a gene; V was cut back by 6 bases and J by 4 bases. CDR3 length equals 15 residues. Germline CDR1 is MNHNY and CDR2 is SVGAGI (reference sequence). CDR3 in amino acids: CASSRQGQGIYGYTF. The DNA for the CDR3 is TGTGCCAGCAGCAGACAGGGACAGGGGATCTATGGCTACACCTTC.

The chain employs TRBV5-1 and TRBJ2-1; 10 bases are a match to TRBD2. The V gene end was trimmed by 4 bases and the J gene end by 5 bases; junction bases not matched to a gene: 6. Germline values: CDR1 SGHRS, CDR2 YFSETQ. The CDR3 length is 15 residues. CDR3 sequence: CASSPRTSGNNEQFF. In DNA form, the CDR3 reads TGCGCCAGCAGCCCCCGGACTAGCGGAAACAATGAGCAGTTCTTC.